Each of the 3 T cell receptor beta chains below was sequenced from the same sample in a study of T cell responses to AZD1222 COVID-19 vaccine (dated by TCRdb to about 2021). Preparation of the library involved the immunoSEQ multiplex PCR assay. In its TCRdb copy, this immuneACCESS table keeps in-frame sequences only and misses some clones. Where compared with another copy, unresolved V genes explain less than half of these, and the others have no known cause. This sample lists approximately 140,000 clones; roughly nine tenths were detected once. The ten largest account for 3.4% of the sample. This sample's time point label indicates: baseline before first vaccination. The sequencing here drew on peripheral blood, taken on day 0 of AZD1222 vaccination. These receptors originate from an adult in good health.

The rearrangement uses TRBV24-1 and TRBJ1-2, with a possible D match to TRBD1 (6 bases). The germline V gene encodes CDR1 KGHDR and CDR2 SFDVKD. The CDR3 totals 15 residues. V was cut by 5 bases and J by 3 bases, with 15 bases left in between. CDR3 nucleotide sequence: TGTGCCACCAGTGCCCGGGGGGGCGGAGACTATGGCTACACCTTC. It encodes CATSARGGGDYGYTF.

This clone showed up just once. CDR3 coding DNA: TGTGCCAGCTCCTTAAAACGGCCGAACAGGGGTTACCATGAGCAGTTCTTC. This encodes CASSLKRPNRGYHEQFF. The rearrangement links TRBV28 to TRBJ2-1; 7 bases align to TRBD1. The J segment lost 8 bases and the V segment lost 8 bases, leaving 21 bases of the junction unmatched. The germline gives CDR1 MDHEN, CDR2 SYDVKM. The CDR3 runs to 17 residues.

The rearrangement links TRBV11-3 to TRBJ2-5; 7 nucleotides agree with TRBD1. With 5 bases clipped from V and 1 base from J, the junction kept 7 bases outside the gene matches. The CDR3 is made up of 15 amino acids. CDR1 is SGHNT, CDR2 YENEEA, per germline. CDR3 in amino acids: CASSTGVQGQETQYF. CDR3 DNA: TGTGCCAGCAGCACAGGGGTACAGGGCCAAGAGACCCAGTACTTC.